What follows are 26 T cell receptor beta chains derived from one specimen sequenced in a study of blood T cell repertoires in COVID-19 (TCRdb year 2020). Libraries came from the immunoSEQ multiplex PCR assay. The table was pulled from immuneACCESS by TCRdb, which kept in-frame rearrangements only. Such tables lose some clones; where checked, under half of the loss comes from unresolved V genes, and the rest has no known cause. The sample table holds over 400,000 clones, of which roughly nine tenths were seen once. Clones ranked in the top ten supply about 8% of the sample. Sequenced input: peripheral blood. These receptor sequences come from a woman in her 50s with COVID-19, enrolled during active disease.

The genes are TRBV28 and TRBJ2-7; TRBD2 agrees at 8 bases. This CDR3 has 13 residues. The ends lost 5 bases at V and 2 bases at J; junction bases unmatched: 2. Germline V gives CDR1 MDHEN, CDR2 SYDVKM. CDR3 nucleotides: TGTGCCAGCAGTCCAGCGGGGGCCTACGAGCAGTACTTC. Translating it yields CASSPAGAYEQYF.

The CDR3 protein is CASSLDDSRGLEQYF. CDR3 coding DNA: TGCGCCAGCAGCTTGGACGACAGTAGGGGCCTCGAGCAGTACTTC. The rearrangement uses TRBV5-1 and TRBJ2-7; perhaps TRBD1 as D (5 bases). The CDR3 spans 15 residues. Trimming removed 0 bases from V and 6 bases from J, with 16 bases in between. Germline V lookup: CDR1 SGHRS, CDR2 YFSETQ.

The CDR3 sequence is CASTLANTGELFF. DNA for the CDR3: TGTGCCAGCACCCTCGCGAACACCGGGGAGCTGTTTTTT. The chain has TRBV27 and TRBJ2-2, with D unresolved. Germline V CDR1 and CDR2: MNHEY, SMNVEV (reference sequence). V gave up 7 bases and J gave up 0 bases, with 6 bases separating them. This CDR3 comprises 13 residues.

The chain employs TRBV12-5 and TRBJ1-3; D not certain. The CDR3 covers 17 residues. V lost 4 bases to trimming and J lost 2 bases, with 18 bases between them. CDR1 is LGHNT and CDR2 is FRNRAP in the germline V gene. In DNA, the CDR3 is TGTGCTAGTGGTTCCCTACCCTCCCATCCCACTGGAAACACCATATATTTT. It encodes CASGSLPSHPTGNTIYF.

In nucleotides, the CDR3 is TGTGCCAGCATCGAGCGAGAAAATTCACCCCTCCACTTT. It translates to CASIERENSPLHF. The gene calls are TRBV7-9 and TRBJ1-6; D gene uncertain. Deletions cut 7 bases from V and 7 bases from J, with 11 bases between. Germline V gene sequence: CDR1 SEHNR, CDR2 FQNEAQ (reference sequence). The CDR3 runs 13 residues.

The chain recombines TRBV5-1 with TRBJ2-3; 13 positions agree with TRBD2. The CDR3 length is 17 residues. In germline, CDR1 is SGHRS, CDR2 YFSETQ. V dropped 3 bases and J dropped 8; count of bases not matched to a gene: 12. The CDR3 DNA sequence: TGCGCCAGCAGCTCCCTTACTAGCGGGGGGGCCCGAGGTACGCAGTATTTT. The encoded protein is CASSSLTSGGARGTQYF.

J is TRBJ2-7 and V is TRBV7-9; D perhaps matches TRBD1 (5 bases). The CDR3 has 12 residues. Germline CDR1 reads SEHNR; CDR2 reads FQNEAQ (reference sequence). V gave up 4 bases and J gave up 3 bases, with 7 bases separating them. DNA of the CDR3: TGTGCCAGCAGCTCGACAGTCTACGAGCAGTACTTC. Encoded protein: CASSSTVYEQYF.

Points on this clone: This sequence may be a read error, since a much larger clone differs from it by one base. The CDR3 is CASSKTGYEQYF. CDR3 sequence (DNA): TGTGCCAGCAGCAAGACAGGGTACGAGCAGTACTTC. This rearrangement joins TRBV25-1 to TRBJ2-7; 7 positions match TRBD1. The CDR3 is 12 residues long. The V segment lost 6 bases and the J segment 4 bases; nucleotides outside the gene matches: 3. Germline CDR1 MGHDK, CDR2 SYGVNS.

This chain uses TRBV7-2 with TRBJ1-5, with TRBD1 identical over 9 bases. CDR3 length: 15 residues. J was trimmed by 3 bases and V by 5 bases; bases with no gene match: 5. Germline CDR1 and CDR2: SGHTA and FQGNSA. In nucleotides, the CDR3 is TGTGCCAGCAGCGCGGGACAGGGCCTCAATCAGCCCCAGCATTTT. Its protein product is CASSAGQGLNQPQHF.

The chain links TRBV30 to TRBJ1-3, with D tentatively TRBD1 (5 bases). Germline lookup yields CDR1 GTSNPN and CDR2 SVGIG (reference sequence). The CDR3 consists of 16 residues. V shed 2 bases and J shed 4 bases, with 18 bases lying between them. CDR3: CAWSPLTVSAGNTIYF. The CDR3 coding sequence is TGTGCCTGGAGTCCCCTGACAGTGTCTGCGGGAAACACCATATATTTT.

This clone was recorded only once. This rearrangement joins TRBV7-2 to TRBJ1-1; D uncertain. In germline, CDR1 is SGHTA, CDR2 FQGNSA. The CDR3 runs to 13 residues. V lost 2 bases to trimming and J lost 1 base, with 5 bases between them. The CDR3 DNA reads TGTGCCAGCAGCTTACCCAGGAACACTGAAGCTTTCTTT. Translated: CASSLPRNTEAFF.

The chain uses TRBV6-1 and TRBJ2-5; the match to TRBD2 covers 7 bases. V dropped 2 bases and J dropped 4; count of bases not matched to a gene: 7. Per the germline V gene, CDR1 is MNHNS and CDR2 is SASEGT. The CDR3 extends over 15 amino acids. The CDR3 loop is CASSEIRGRGETQYF. The CDR3 DNA sequence: TGTGCCAGCAGTGAAATCCGGGGGAGGGGAGAGACCCAGTACTTC.

The rearrangement joins TRBV28 to TRBJ2-1, with TRBD2 identical over 10 bases. Germline V lookup: CDR1 MDHEN, CDR2 SYDVKM. V dropped 8 bases and J dropped 7; count of bases not matched to a gene: 14. This CDR3 region has 16 residues. The CDR3 loop is CASLSPTSGVRNEQFF. Written as DNA, the CDR3 is TGTGCCAGCCTTTCTCCAACTAGCGGGGTAAGAAATGAGCAGTTCTTC.

As for this clone: This same CDR3 is encoded by further DNA sequences in the sample. The chain recombines TRBV12-3 or TRBV12-4 with TRBJ2-7, with D perhaps matching TRBD2 (5 bases). Trimming pared 3 bases from V and 0 bases from J, leaving 6 bases between. This CDR3 is 13 amino acids long. The chain's CDR3 is CASSFGLSYEQYF. For the CDR3, the DNA is TGTGCCAGCAGTTTTGGACTCTCCTACGAGCAGTACTTC.

This sequence joins TRBV19 and TRBJ1-5, with unresolved D. The length of the CDR3 is 13 residues. Trimming shortened V by 7 bases and J by 2 bases, and 9 bases separated the two germline ends. Germline V gene data show CDR1 as LNHDA and CDR2 as SQIVND (reference sequence). CDR3 residues: CASMRMGNQPQHF. The CDR3 nucleotides are TGTGCCAGTATGAGGATGGGCAATCAGCCCCAGCATTTT. Looking up the rest from reference TRBV19 and TRBJ1-5 gives the full variable domain: DGGITQSPKYLFRKEGQNVTLSCEQNLNHDAMYWYRQDPGQGLRLIYYSQIVNDFQKGDIAEGYSVSREKKESFPLTVTSAQKNPTAFYLCASMRMGNQPQHFGDGTRLSIL.

This sequence joins TRBV3-1 (or the pseudogene TRBV3-2) and TRBJ1-2, with D maybe TRBD1 (6 bases). Germline V gene lookup returns CDR1 LGHDT and CDR2 YNNKEL (reference sequence). The V end was cut by 2 bases, the J end by 4 bases, with 8 bases between. CDR3 size: 13 residues. The DNA of the CDR3 is TGTGCCAGCAGCCAACAGGGGAGCTATGGCTACACCTTC. This sequence encodes CASSQQGSYGYTF.

The rearrangement joins TRBV4-1 to TRBJ1-2, with TRBD1 matching over 8 bases. CDR1 MGHRA and CDR2 YSYEKL come from the germline V gene. The junction had 8 bases not matched to a gene; V was cut back by 4 bases and J by 7 bases. This CDR3 region has 14 residues. The CDR3 DNA reads as TGCGCCAGCAGCCTACCAGGGGGCAAACTTGGCTACACCTTC. Translating gives CASSLPGGKLGYTF.

The V call is TRBV19, the J call TRBJ2-3; 9 bases match TRBD2. Germline trimming cut 6 bases from V and 6 bases from J; bases unmatched to any gene: 7. The CDR3 has 14 amino acids. Germline V CDR1 and CDR2: LNHDA, SQIVND (reference sequence). CDR3 amino acids: CASRPGLASDTQYF. CDR3 sequence (DNA): TGTGCCAGTAGGCCGGGACTAGCTTCCGATACGCAGTATTTT.

The chain combines TRBV5-1 with TRBJ2-7, with TRBD2 as a possible D gene (6 bases). The V end lost 2 bases, the J end lost 12 bases, and 15 bases lay between the germline ends. CDR1 is SGHRS and CDR2 is YFSETQ in the germline V gene. There are 12 residues in the CDR3. The CDR3 DNA reads TGCGCCAGCAGCTTAGGGGCGGGGACCGCGTACTTC. It is translated as CASSLGAGTAYF.

The gene calls are TRBV10-3 and TRBJ1-4; 8 bases match TRBD1. CDR1 and CDR2 (germline): ENHRY, SYGVKD. Trimming at V came to 0 bases and at J to 6 bases, leaving 0 bases not matched to a gene. This CDR3 region has 14 residues. DNA of the CDR3: TGTGCCATCAGTGAGTCGACAGGGGATGAAAAACTGTTTTTT. As protein: CAISESTGDEKLFF.

This clone has only one observation. Additional DNA sequences in this sample encode the identical CDR3. The V and J genes are TRBV15 and TRBJ2-2; D not certain. The CDR3 is 14 amino acids. Trimming took 0 bases from V and 7 from J, leaving 9 bases between them. CDR1 and CDR2 (germline): LNHNV, YYDKDF (reference sequence). The CDR3 region is CATSRDRVGGELFF. CDR3 nucleotide sequence: TGTGCCACCAGCAGAGATCGGGTCGGCGGGGAGCTGTTTTTT. Full variable domain (outside the CDR3, taken from reference TRBV15 and TRBJ2-2): DAMVIQNPRYQVTQFGKPVTLSCSQTLNHNVMYWYQQKSSQAPKLLFHYYDKDFNNEADTPDNFQSRRPNTSFCFLDIRSPGLGDTAMYLCATSRDRVGGELFFGEGSRLTVL.

CDR3 loop: CASSLSTGGVYEQYF. The CDR3 bases are TGTGCCAGCAGTTTATCAACAGGGGGCGTCTACGAGCAGTACTTC. This chain joins TRBV27 and TRBJ2-7; 9 bases agree with TRBD1. The trim removed 0 bases at V and 3 bases at J, leaving 3 bases unmatched. This CDR3 spans 15 amino acids. CDR1 MNHEY and CDR2 SMNVEV come from the germline V gene (reference sequence).

The genes are TRBV5-1 and TRBJ2-1; 7 bases are a match to TRBD1. V shed 0 bases, J shed 6 bases, and the junction held 6 bases outside the gene matches. Germline CDR1 is SGHRS and CDR2 is YFSETQ. The CDR3 loop spans 15 amino acids. The CDR3 bases are TGCGCCAGCAGCTTGGCACAGGGGACGGGCAATGAGCAGTTCTTC. This gives the protein CASSLAQGTGNEQFF.

This clone has a handful of counts. V and J are TRBV30 and TRBJ1-5; D may be TRBD1 (6 bases). Germline V gives CDR1 GTSNPN, CDR2 SVGIG (reference sequence). CDR3 length: 13 amino acids. V lost 5 bases and J 3 bases, leaving 11 bases between the germline ends. The CDR3 sequence is CAWSQGTNQPQHF. For the CDR3, the DNA is TGTGCCTGGTCTCAGGGGACCAATCAGCCCCAGCATTTT.

The rearrangement uses TRBV18 and TRBJ2-4, with D unclear. Germline loops: CDR1 KGHSH, CDR2 LQKENI. V was cut by 3 bases and J by 1 base, with 7 bases left in between. This CDR3 contains 14 residues. In DNA, the CDR3 is TGTGCCAGCTCACCGACCAGGGCCAAAAACATTCAGTACTTC. Translation: CASSPTRAKNIQYF. The variable domain in full, completed from reference TRBV18 and TRBJ2-4, reads NAGVMQNPRHLVRRRGQEARLRCSPMKGHSHVYWYRQLPEEGLKFMVYLQKENIIDESGMPKERFSAEFPKEGPSILRIQQVVRGDSAAYFCASSPTRAKNIQYFGAGTRLSVL.

Remarks on this clone: Germline and junction disagree at one end, which may indicate a read error. This rearrangement joins TRBV30 to TRBJ1-2; D is possibly TRBD1 (6 bases). Germline V CDR1 and CDR2: GTSNPN, SVGIG (reference sequence). This CDR3 is built from 14 residues. The CDR3 coding sequence is TGTGCCTGGAGGGGGCGGTACTTTGGGGGCGCGGAGTCCTTC. Amino acids: CAWRGRYFGGAESF.